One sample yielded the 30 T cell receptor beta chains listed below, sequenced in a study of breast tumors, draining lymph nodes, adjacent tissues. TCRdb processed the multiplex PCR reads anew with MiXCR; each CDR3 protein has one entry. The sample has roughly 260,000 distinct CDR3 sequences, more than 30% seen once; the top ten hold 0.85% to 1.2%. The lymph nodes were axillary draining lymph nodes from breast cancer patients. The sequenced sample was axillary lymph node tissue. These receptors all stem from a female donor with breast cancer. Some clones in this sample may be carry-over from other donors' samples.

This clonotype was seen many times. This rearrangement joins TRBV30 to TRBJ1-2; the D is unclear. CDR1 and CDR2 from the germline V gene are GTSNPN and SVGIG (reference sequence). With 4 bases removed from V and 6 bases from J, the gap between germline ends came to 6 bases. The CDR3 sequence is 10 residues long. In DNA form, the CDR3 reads TGTGCCTGGAAACAGCATGGCTACACCTTC. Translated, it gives CAWKQHGYTF.

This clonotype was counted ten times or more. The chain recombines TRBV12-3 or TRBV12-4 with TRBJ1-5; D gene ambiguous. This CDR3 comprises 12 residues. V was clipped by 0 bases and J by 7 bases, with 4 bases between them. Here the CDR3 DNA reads TGTGCCAGCAGTTTAGCGAAGCAGCCCCAGCATTTT. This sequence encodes CASSLAKQPQHF.

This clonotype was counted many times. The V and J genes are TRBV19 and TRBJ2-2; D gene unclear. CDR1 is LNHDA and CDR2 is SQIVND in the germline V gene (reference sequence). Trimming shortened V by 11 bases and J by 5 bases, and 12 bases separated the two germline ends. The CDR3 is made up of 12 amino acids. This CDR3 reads CACSTFTGELFF. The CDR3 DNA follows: TGTGCCTGCTCGACCTTTACCGGGGAGCTGTTTTTT. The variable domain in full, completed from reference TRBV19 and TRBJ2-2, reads DGGITQSPKYLFRKEGQNVTLSCEQNLNHDAMYWYRQDPGQGLRLIYYSQIVNDFQKGDIAEGYSVSREKKESFPLTVTSAQKNPTAFYLCACSTFTGELFFGEGSRLTVL.

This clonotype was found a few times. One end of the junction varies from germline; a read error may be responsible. This CDR3 is CASSLGRGETQCF. The CDR3 DNA reads as TGTGCCAGCAGCCTTGGGAGGGGAGAGACCCAGTGCTTC. The gene calls are TRBV6-6 and TRBJ2-5; 7 bases agree with TRBD2. The CDR3 contains 13 residues. The germline V gene encodes CDR1 MNHNY and CDR2 SVGAGI (reference sequence).

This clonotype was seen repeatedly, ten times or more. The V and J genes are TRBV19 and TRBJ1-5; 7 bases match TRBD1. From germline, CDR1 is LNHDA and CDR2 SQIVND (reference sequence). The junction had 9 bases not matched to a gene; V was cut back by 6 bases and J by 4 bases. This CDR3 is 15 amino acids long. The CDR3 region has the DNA TGTGCCAGTAGGACCCTACAGGGGAAGAATCAGCCCCAGCATTTT. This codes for CASRTLQGKNQPQHF.

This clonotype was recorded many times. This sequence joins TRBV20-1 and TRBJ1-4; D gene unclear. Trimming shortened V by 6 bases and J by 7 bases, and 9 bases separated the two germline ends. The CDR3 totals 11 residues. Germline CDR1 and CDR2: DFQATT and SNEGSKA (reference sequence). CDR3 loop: CSADGVEKLFF. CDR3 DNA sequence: TGCAGTGCCGACGGGGTTGAAAAACTGTTTTTT.

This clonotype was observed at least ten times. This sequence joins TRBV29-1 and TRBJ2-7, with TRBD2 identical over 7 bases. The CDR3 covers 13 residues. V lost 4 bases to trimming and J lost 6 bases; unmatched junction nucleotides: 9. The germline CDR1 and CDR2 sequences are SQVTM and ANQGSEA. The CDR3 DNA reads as TGCAGCGTTGTACGCGGGAGTCTCGGCGAGCAGTACTTC. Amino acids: CSVVRGSLGEQYF.

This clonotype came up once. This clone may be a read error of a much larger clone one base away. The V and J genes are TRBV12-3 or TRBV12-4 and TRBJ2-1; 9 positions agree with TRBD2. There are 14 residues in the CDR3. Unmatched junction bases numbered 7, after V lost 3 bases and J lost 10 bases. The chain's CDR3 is CASSFVGGRGEQFF. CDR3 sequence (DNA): TGTGCCAGCAGTTTCGTGGGCGGGAGGGGGGAGCAGTTCTTC.

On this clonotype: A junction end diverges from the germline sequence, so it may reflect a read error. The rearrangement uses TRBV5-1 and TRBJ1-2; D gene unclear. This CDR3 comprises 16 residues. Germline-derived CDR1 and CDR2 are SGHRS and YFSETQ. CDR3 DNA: TGCGCCAGCAGCCTTCGCGGAGTGGGGATCTTCTCTGGCTGCACCTTC. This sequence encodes CASSLRGVGIFSGCTF.

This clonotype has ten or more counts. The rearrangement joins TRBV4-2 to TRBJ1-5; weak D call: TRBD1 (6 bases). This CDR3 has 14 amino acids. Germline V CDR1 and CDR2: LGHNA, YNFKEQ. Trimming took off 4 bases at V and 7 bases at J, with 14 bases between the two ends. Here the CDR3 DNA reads TGTGCCAGCAGCCCGCAGGGGTGGGGGCAGCCCCAGCATTTT. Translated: CASSPQGWGQPQHF.

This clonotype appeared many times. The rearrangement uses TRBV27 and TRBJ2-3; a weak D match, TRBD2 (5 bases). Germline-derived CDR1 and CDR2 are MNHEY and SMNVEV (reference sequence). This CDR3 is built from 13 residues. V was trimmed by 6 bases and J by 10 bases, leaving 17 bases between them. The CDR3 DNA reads TGTGCCAGCAGGACCGACCGGGGTTTGGCGCAGTATTTT. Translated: CASRTDRGLAQYF.

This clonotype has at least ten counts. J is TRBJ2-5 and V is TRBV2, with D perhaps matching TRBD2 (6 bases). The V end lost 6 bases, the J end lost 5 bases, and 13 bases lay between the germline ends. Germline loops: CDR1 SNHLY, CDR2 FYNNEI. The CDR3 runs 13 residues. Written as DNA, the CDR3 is TGTGCCAGCAGCGCTCCGACTAGGGAGACCCAGTACTTC. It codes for CASSAPTRETQYF.

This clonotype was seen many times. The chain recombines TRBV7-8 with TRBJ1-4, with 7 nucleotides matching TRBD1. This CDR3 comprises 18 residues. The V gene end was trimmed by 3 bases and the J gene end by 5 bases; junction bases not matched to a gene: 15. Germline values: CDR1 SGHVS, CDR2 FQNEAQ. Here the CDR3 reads CASSLKVTGSIANEKLFF. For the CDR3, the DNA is TGTGCCAGCAGCTTGAAGGTGACAGGGTCGATTGCGAATGAAAAACTGTTTTTT.

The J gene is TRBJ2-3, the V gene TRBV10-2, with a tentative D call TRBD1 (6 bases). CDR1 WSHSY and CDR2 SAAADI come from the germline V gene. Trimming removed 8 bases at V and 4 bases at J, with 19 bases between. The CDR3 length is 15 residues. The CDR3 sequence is CASGPGHSGADTQYF. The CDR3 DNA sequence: TGCGCCAGCGGTCCGGGACACTCTGGCGCAGATACGCAGTATTTT.

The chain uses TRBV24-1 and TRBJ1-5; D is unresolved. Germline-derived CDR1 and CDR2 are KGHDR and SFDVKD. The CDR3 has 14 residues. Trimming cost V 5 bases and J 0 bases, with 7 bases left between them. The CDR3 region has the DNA TGTGCCACCAGTGCTCATACTAGCAATCAGCCCCAGCATTTT. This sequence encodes CATSAHTSNQPQHF.

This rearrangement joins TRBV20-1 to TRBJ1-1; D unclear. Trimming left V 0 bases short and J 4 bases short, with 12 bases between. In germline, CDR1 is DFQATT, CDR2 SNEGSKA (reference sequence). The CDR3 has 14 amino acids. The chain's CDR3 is CSARDLGSGTEAFF. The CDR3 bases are TGCAGTGCTAGAGATCTAGGGTCGGGCACTGAAGCTTTCTTT.

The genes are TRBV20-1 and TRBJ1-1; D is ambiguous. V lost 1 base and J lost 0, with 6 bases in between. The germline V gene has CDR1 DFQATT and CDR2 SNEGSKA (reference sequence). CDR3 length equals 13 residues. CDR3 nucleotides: TGCAGTGCTAGAGGGGTGATGAACACTGAAGCTTTCTTT. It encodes CSARGVMNTEAFF.

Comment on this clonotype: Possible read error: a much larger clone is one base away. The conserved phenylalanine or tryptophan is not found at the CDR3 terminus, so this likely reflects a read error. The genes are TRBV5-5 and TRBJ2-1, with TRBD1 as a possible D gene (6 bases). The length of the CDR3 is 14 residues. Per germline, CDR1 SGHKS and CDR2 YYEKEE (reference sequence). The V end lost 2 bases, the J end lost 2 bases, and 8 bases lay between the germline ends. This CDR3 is CASSFGTPYNEQFL. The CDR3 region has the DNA TGTGCCAGCAGCTTCGGGACACCCTACAATGAGCAGTTCCTC.

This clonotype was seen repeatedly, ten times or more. The CDR3 sequence: CSAREGSTDTQYF. The CDR3 coding sequence is TGCAGTGCTAGAGAGGGTAGCACAGATACGCAGTATTTT. This rearrangement joins TRBV20-1 to TRBJ2-3; D is uncertain. V was trimmed by 0 bases and J by 0 bases, leaving 4 bases between them. This CDR3 region has 13 residues. CDR1 and CDR2 from the germline V gene are DFQATT and SNEGSKA (reference sequence).

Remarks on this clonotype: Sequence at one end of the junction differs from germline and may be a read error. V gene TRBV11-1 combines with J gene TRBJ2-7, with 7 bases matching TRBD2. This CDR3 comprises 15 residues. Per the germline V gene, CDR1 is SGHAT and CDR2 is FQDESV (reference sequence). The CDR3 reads CASSLASSGSYEQHF. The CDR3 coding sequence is TGTGCCAGCAGCTTAGCGTCTAGCGGCTCCTACGAGCAGCACTTC.

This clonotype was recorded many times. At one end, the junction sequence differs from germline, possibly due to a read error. The CDR3 region has the DNA TGTGCTAGCAGCAGAGGACTAGCCGACAATGAGCAGTTCTTC. Protein: CASSRGLADNEQFF. J is TRBJ2-1 and V is TRBV7-7, with 8 bases lining up with TRBD2. Germline loops: CDR1 SSHAT, CDR2 FNYEAQ (reference sequence). There are 14 residues in the CDR3.

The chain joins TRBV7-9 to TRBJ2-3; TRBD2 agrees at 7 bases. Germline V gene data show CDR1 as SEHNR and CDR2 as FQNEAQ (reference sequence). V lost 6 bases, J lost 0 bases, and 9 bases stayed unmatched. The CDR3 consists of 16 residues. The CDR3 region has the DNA TGTGCCAGCAGTGCTAGGGCTAGCGGAAGCACAGATACGCAGTATTTT. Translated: CASSARASGSTDTQYF. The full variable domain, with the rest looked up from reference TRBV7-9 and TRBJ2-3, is DTGVSQNPRHKITKRGQNVTFRCDPISEHNRLYWYRQTLGQGPEFLTYFQNEAQLEKSRLLSDRFSAERPKGSFSTLEIQRTEQGDSAMYLCASSARASGSTDTQYFGPGTRLTVL.

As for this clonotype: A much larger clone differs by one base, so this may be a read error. The CDR3 spells CASSQAGPSGLTDAQYF. The CDR3 coding sequence is TGCGCCAGCAGCCAAGCCGGGCCTAGCGGACTCACAGATGCGCAGTATTTT. The chain links TRBV4-3 to TRBJ2-3; TRBD2 matches 7 bases. Germline V CDR1 and CDR2: LGHNA, YSLEER. This CDR3 is built from 17 residues.

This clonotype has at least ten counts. Written as DNA, the CDR3 is TGCAGCGTCTACGGGTTGCCCTCTGGGGCCAACGTCCTGACTTTC. Translation gives CSVYGLPSGANVLTF. V gene TRBV29-1 combines with J gene TRBJ2-6, with no clear D. The CDR3 has 15 amino acids. Looked up from germline, CDR1 is SQVTM and CDR2 is ANQGSEA. Trimming shortened V by 6 bases and J by 0 bases, and 12 bases separated the two germline ends.

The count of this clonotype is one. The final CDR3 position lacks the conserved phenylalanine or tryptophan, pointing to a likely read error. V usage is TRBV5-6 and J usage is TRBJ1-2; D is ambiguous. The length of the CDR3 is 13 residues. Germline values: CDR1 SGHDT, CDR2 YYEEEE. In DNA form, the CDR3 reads TGTGCCAGCAACTTGGCGGGCCTCTATGGCTACACCTCC. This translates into CASNLAGLYGYTS.

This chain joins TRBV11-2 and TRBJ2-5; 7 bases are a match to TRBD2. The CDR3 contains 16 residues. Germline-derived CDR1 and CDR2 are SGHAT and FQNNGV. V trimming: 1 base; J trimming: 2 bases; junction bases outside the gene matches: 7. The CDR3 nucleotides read TGTGCCAGCAGCTTAGCTCTAGCGGCGCTACAAGAGACCCAGTACTTC. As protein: CASSLALAALQETQYF.

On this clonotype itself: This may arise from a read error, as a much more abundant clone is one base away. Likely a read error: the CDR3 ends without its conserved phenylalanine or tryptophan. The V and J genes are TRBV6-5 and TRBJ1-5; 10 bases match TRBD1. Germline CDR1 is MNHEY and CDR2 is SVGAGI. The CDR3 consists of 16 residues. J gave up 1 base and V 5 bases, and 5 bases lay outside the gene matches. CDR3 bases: TGTGCCAGCAGTGCGAGGACAGGGGGAAGCAATCAGCCCCAGCATTCT. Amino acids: CASSARTGGSNQPQHS.

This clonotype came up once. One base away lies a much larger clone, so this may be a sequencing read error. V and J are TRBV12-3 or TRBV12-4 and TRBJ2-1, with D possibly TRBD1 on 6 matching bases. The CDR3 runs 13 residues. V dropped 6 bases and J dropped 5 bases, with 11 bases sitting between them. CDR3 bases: TGTGCCAGCAGGAGCACAGGGAACAATGAGCAGTTCTTC. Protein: CASRSTGNNEQFF.

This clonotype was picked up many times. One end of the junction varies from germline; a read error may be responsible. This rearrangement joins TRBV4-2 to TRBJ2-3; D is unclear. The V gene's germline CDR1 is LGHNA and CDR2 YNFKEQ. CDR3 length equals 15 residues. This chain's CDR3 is CASSEEFQSTDTQYF. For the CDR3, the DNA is TGTGCCAGCAGCGAAGAGTTCCAAAGCACAGATACGCAGTATTTT.

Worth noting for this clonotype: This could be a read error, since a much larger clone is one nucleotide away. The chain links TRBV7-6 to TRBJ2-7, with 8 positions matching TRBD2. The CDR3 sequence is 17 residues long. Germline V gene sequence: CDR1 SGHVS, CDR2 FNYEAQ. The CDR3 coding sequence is TGTGCCAGCAGCTTAGTCCGGGGGGGTAGCGGTACCTACCAGCAGTACTTC. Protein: CASSLVRGGSGTYQQYF.